A single sample is the source of the 20 T cell receptor beta chains below, sequenced in a study of response to subunit inactivated influenza vaccine. TCRdb reprocessed the RT-PCR reads with MiXCR, giving one entry per CDR3 protein. This sample has approximately 530,000 distinct CDR3 sequences; roughly 8.2% occur once, and the top ten carry roughly 13%. The sample here was PBMCs from blood, taken 23 to 25 months after vaccination. These receptors all stem from a man in his fifties or sixties who received an inactivated influenza vaccine.

The table lists this clonotype with a few counts. This chain connects TRBV4-1 to TRBJ1-2; tentative D call: TRBD1 (5 bases). The CDR3 is 15 residues long. The germline V and J ends were trimmed by 1 base and 4 bases, with 13 bases remaining between them. Germline CDR1 reads MGHRA; CDR2 reads YSYEKL. Written as DNA, the CDR3 is TGCGCCAGCAGCCAAGGAGGGCAGGGAGGCTATGGCTACACCTTC. It translates to CASSQGGQGGYGYTF.

The gene calls are TRBV6-2 or TRBV6-3 and TRBJ1-5; 7 positions match TRBD1. The length of the CDR3 is 14 residues. CDR1 and CDR2 from the germline V gene are MNHEY and SVGEGT. The V gene end was trimmed by 5 bases and the J gene end by 3 bases; junction bases not matched to a gene: 4. The CDR3 loop is CASSTTGFNQPQHF. CDR3 sequence (DNA): TGTGCCAGCAGTACGACAGGGTTCAATCAGCCCCAGCATTTT.

This clonotype has at least ten counts. The chain couples TRBV12-3 or TRBV12-4 to TRBJ2-3; D remains ambiguous. This CDR3 comprises 14 residues. The V end lost 0 bases, the J end lost 6 bases, and 10 bases lay between the germline ends. CDR3 region: CASSLALGWDTQYF. In DNA form, the CDR3 reads TGTGCCAGCAGTTTAGCGTTGGGATGGGATACGCAGTATTTT.

This clonotype came up a few times. V gene TRBV20-1 combines with J gene TRBJ2-1; weak D call: TRBD1 (6 bases). V lost 0 bases to trimming and J lost 12 bases, with 12 bases between them. The CDR3 sequence is 12 residues long. CDR1 and CDR2 from the germline V gene are DFQATT and SNEGSKA (reference sequence). For the CDR3, the DNA is TGCAGTGCTAGAGATCTGGGGGCGCGGCAGTTCTTC. This translates into CSARDLGARQFF.

This clonotype came up many times. The rearrangement joins TRBV3-1 to TRBJ2-2; D ambiguous. V was pared by 2 bases and J by 8 bases, with 6 bases between. Germline V lookup: CDR1 LGHDT, CDR2 YNNKEL (reference sequence). This CDR3 spans 12 amino acids. The CDR3 nucleotides read TGTGCCAGCAGCCAATCTTGGGGGGAGCTGTTTTTT. Translated: CASSQSWGELFF.

The chain couples TRBV3-1 to TRBJ2-5; the D is unclear. V lost 1 base and J lost 5, with 5 bases in between. Germline V lookup: CDR1 LGHDT, CDR2 YNNKEL (reference sequence). The CDR3 totals 12 residues. DNA for the CDR3: TGTGCCAGCAGCCAAGTTTGGGAGACCCAGTACTTC. Translated, it gives CASSQVWETQYF.

This clonotype occurred many times. The V and J genes are TRBV5-1 and TRBJ2-7; D gene ambiguous. The CDR3 is 16 residues long. Germline-derived CDR1 and CDR2 are SGHRS and YFSETQ. V lost 2 bases to trimming and J lost 4 bases, with 19 bases between them. As DNA, the CDR3 is TGCGCCAGCAGCTTTGGTTCCCGGACGAGTTCTTACGAGCAGTACTTC. This translates into CASSFGSRTSSYEQYF.

The gene calls are TRBV10-3 and TRBJ1-2; TRBD1 matches 7 bases. The CDR3 is made up of 14 amino acids. V trimming: 6 bases; J trimming: 0 bases; junction bases outside the gene matches: 4. Germline CDR1 and CDR2: ENHRY and SYGVKD. The CDR3 loop is CAISGTDPNYGYTF. The CDR3 DNA reads as TGTGCCATCAGCGGGACAGATCCTAACTATGGCTACACCTTC.

This clonotype was seen a handful of times. This chain links TRBV5-1 with TRBJ1-1; D unclear. This CDR3 contains 14 residues. Per the germline V gene, CDR1 is SGHRS and CDR2 is YFSETQ. V was clipped by 0 bases and J by 3 bases, with 9 bases between them. The CDR3 loop reads CASSLDTEDTEAFF. The DNA for the CDR3 is TGCGCCAGCAGCTTGGATACGGAGGACACTGAAGCTTTCTTT.

This clonotype turned up a few times. This chain connects TRBV29-1 to TRBJ2-3; D may match TRBD1 or TRBD2 (6 bases each). Trimming removed 2 bases from V and 2 bases from J, with 11 bases in between. Germline loops: CDR1 SQVTM, CDR2 ANQGSEA. The CDR3 totals 14 residues. This CDR3 is CSVERGAVTDTQYF. CDR3 sequence (DNA): TGCAGCGTTGAAAGGGGGGCAGTCACAGATACGCAGTATTTT.

For the CDR3, the DNA is TGCGCCAGCAGCTACTGGACAGGACAGGAGCAGTTCTTC. Its translation: CASSYWTGQEQFF. The chain links TRBV5-1 to TRBJ2-1; 7 bases fit TRBD1. CDR3 length equals 13 residues. Trimming took 3 bases from V and 10 from J; bases not matched to a gene: 7. CDR1 is SGHRS and CDR2 is YFSETQ in the germline V gene.

A few counts support this clonotype. The chain carries TRBV28 and TRBJ1-5; no definite D call. Germline values: CDR1 MDHEN, CDR2 SYDVKM. The CDR3 covers 14 residues. The V and J ends lost 5 bases and 4 bases respectively, with 12 bases between them. Here the CDR3 DNA reads TGTGCCAGCAGTCCCGGTATTAAAAATCAGCCCCAGCATTTT. This translates into CASSPGIKNQPQHF.

This rearrangement joins TRBV4-3 to TRBJ2-5; TRBD1 aligns across 7 bases. Trimming cost V 0 bases and J 11 bases; bases outside gene matches: 3. The CDR3 is made up of 12 amino acids. Germline V gene lookup returns CDR1 LGHNA and CDR2 YSLEER. As DNA, the CDR3 is TGCGCCAGCAGCCAAGATTCGGACAGGCAGTACTTC. Amino acids: CASSQDSDRQYF.

This clonotype was recorded many times. V gene TRBV6-2 or TRBV6-3 combines with J gene TRBJ2-7; possibly TRBD1 for D (5 bases). V lost 3 bases and J 5 bases, leaving 11 bases between the germline ends. Germline V gene lookup returns CDR1 MNHEY and CDR2 SVGEGT. The CDR3 is made up of 13 amino acids. CDR3 amino acids: CASSYSGFDEQYF. The CDR3 bases are TGTGCCAGCAGTTATTCAGGGTTCGACGAGCAGTACTTC.

The chain recombines TRBV12-3 or TRBV12-4 with TRBJ1-5; the D is unclear. This CDR3 comprises 14 residues. V was shortened by 0 bases and J by 5 bases, with 8 bases between the two germline ends. CDR3 amino acids: CASSLAGYDQPQHF. In DNA, the CDR3 is TGTGCCAGCAGTTTAGCGGGCTACGATCAGCCCCAGCATTTT.

This chain connects TRBV4-3 to TRBJ2-7, with D possibly being TRBD1 (6 bases). The germline CDR1 and CDR2 sequences are LGHNA and YSLEER. This CDR3 has 13 residues. Trimming stripped 1 base from V and 6 bases from J, with 10 bases between. The CDR3 protein is CASSQGETGEQYF. The CDR3 DNA sequence: TGCGCCAGCAGCCAAGGTGAGACAGGCGAGCAGTACTTC.

This clonotype was detected a few times. The chain is built from TRBV20-1 and TRBJ1-5, with D unresolved. Germline lookup yields CDR1 DFQATT and CDR2 SNEGSKA (reference sequence). Trimming took 2 bases from V and 4 from J, leaving 18 bases between them. The CDR3 contains 16 residues. CDR3: CSARPVPTNGNQPQHF. DNA for the CDR3: TGCAGTGCTAGACCAGTTCCGACAAATGGTAATCAGCCCCAGCATTTT.

This clonotype was detected many times. V gene TRBV9 combines with J gene TRBJ2-2; the D gene is possibly TRBD2 (6 bases). The germline V and J ends were trimmed by 4 bases and 2 bases, with 12 bases remaining between them. Per the germline V gene, CDR1 is SGDLS and CDR2 is YYNGEE. The CDR3 totals 15 residues. CDR3 protein: CASSLPGTNTGELFF. CDR3 DNA sequence: TGTGCCAGCAGCCTTCCCGGGACTAACACCGGGGAGCTGTTTTTT. Full variable domain (remainder filled in from reference TRBV9 and TRBJ2-2): DSGVTQTPKHLITATGQRVTLRCSPRSGDLSVYWYQQSLDQGLQFLIQYYNGEERAKGNILERFSAQQFPDLHSELNLSSLELGDSALYFCASSLPGTNTGELFFGEGSRLTVL.

This clonotype was observed a few times. V is TRBV5-4 and J is TRBJ2-1; weak D call: TRBD2 (6 bases). From germline, CDR1 is SGHNT and CDR2 YYREEE (reference sequence). The germline V and J ends were trimmed by 4 bases and 0 bases, with 11 bases remaining between them. The CDR3 spans 15 residues. The CDR3 coding sequence is TGTGCCAGCAGCCGCGGGGACTTCTCCTACAATGAGCAGTTCTTC. Its translation: CASSRGDFSYNEQFF.

This clonotype was seen a handful of times. The rearrangement joins TRBV7-8 to TRBJ2-1; possible D gene TRBD1, 6 bases. Trimming shortened V by 0 bases and J by 3 bases, and 9 bases separated the two germline ends. CDR1 is SGHVS and CDR2 is FQNEAQ in the germline V gene. The CDR3 covers 15 residues. The CDR3 sequence is CASSLAQGIYNEQFF. For the CDR3, the DNA is TGTGCCAGCAGCTTAGCCCAGGGGATCTACAATGAGCAGTTCTTC. The entire variable domain, with the rest obtained from reference TRBV7-8 and TRBJ2-1, is as follows: GAGVSQSPRYKVAKRGQDVALRCDPISGHVSLFWYQQALGQGPEFLTYFQNEAQLDKSGLPSDRFFAERPEGSVSTLKIQRTQQEDSAVYLCASSLAQGIYNEQFFGPGTRLTVL.